The 4 T cell receptor beta chains reported below all come from one sample, sequenced in a study of a mutant IDH1 vaccine in newly diagnosed glioma. Time point given: week 23, last vaccination. Every vaccination contained 300 ug of the mutant IDH1 20-mer peptide and was paired with topical imiquimod. Their antigens are not known. Sequencing used immunoSEQ multiplex PCR; TCRdb keeps in-frame clones, though not all of them. The table has 40,000 or so clones, approximately 84% seen once. The sample was PBMCs, taken from a glioma patient whose treatment included an IDH1 peptide vaccine. These receptors originate from a woman under 30 with glioma. Some clones in this sample may be carry-over from other donors' samples.

This chain connects TRBV25-1 to TRBJ2-3; D is ambiguous. Germline V lookup: CDR1 MGHDK, CDR2 SYGVNS. V lost 3 bases and J 2 bases, leaving 9 bases between the germline ends. The CDR3 totals 14 residues. CDR3 in amino acids: CASSEYGDTDTQYF. CDR3 sequence (DNA): TGTGCCAGCAGTGAGTATGGTGACACAGATACGCAGTATTTT.

The J gene is TRBJ1-2, the V gene TRBV5-6; D is uncertain. CDR1 is SGHDT and CDR2 is YYEEEE in the germline V gene. V was pared by 1 base and J by 3 bases, with 10 bases between. The CDR3 contains 14 residues. CDR3 nucleotides: TGTGCCAGCAGCTTGAAATCGGCCTACTATGGCTACACCTTC. Protein sequence: CASSLKSAYYGYTF.

The chain couples TRBV5-4 to TRBJ1-2; TRBD1 is a possible D gene (5 bases). The V and J ends lost 2 bases and 4 bases respectively, with 12 bases between them. CDR3 length: 14 residues. Germline V gene data show CDR1 as SGHNT and CDR2 as YYREEE (reference sequence). The CDR3 region has the DNA TGTGCCAGCAGCTTTCAGGGATCCCCCTATGGCTACACCTTC. Translating gives CASSFQGSPYGYTF.

This clone appeared a single time. This chain joins TRBV5-1 and TRBJ1-2; D remains unclear. The CDR3 covers 15 residues. The germline V gene encodes CDR1 SGHRS and CDR2 YFSETQ. The V and J ends lost 0 bases and 0 bases respectively, with 9 bases between them. The CDR3 nucleotides are TGCGCCAGCAGCTTGGAGGGCTCGACTAACTATGGCTACACCTTC. Protein product: CASSLEGSTNYGYTF.